The 25 T cell receptor beta chains given below trace back to one sample, sequenced in a study of read filtering for tumor transcriptome and immune sequencing. Molecular barcoded adaptors covering alpha/delta and beta/gamma chains were used on 400 ng RNA. In TCRdb, the reads were re-called with MiXCR into one record per CDR3 protein. The sample records about 21,000 distinct CDR3 sequences, around 20% being singletons. The sample taken for sequencing was a population of CD138-negative cells sorted from bone marrow. These receptor sequences come from a donor at least 40 years old with multiple myeloma.

This clonotype was counted only a few times. This rearrangement joins TRBV30 to TRBJ2-5; unclear D gene. The V end was cut by 4 bases, the J end by 5 bases, with 8 bases between. Germline V gene data show CDR1 as GTSNPN and CDR2 as SVGIG (reference sequence). The CDR3 is 11 amino acids. Written as DNA, the CDR3 is TGTGCCTGGACCGGTGGGGAGACCCAGTACTTC. It is translated as CAWTGGETQYF.

With regard to this clonotype: Possible read error: a much larger clone is one base away. Here the CDR3 omits its conserved ending phenylalanine or tryptophan, so a read error is the likely source. The chain's CDR3 is CASSLGQREGPWEQYL. The CDR3 nucleotides are TGTGCCAGCAGTTTAGGCCAGCGGGAGGGCCCGTGGGAGCAGTACCTC. V is TRBV12-3 or TRBV12-4 and J is TRBJ2-7, with 10 bases aligning to TRBD2. The CDR3 spans 16 residues. The V and J ends lost 1 base and 7 bases, in that order; junction bases with no gene match: 10.

The V call is TRBV7-2, the J call TRBJ2-3; 9 bases map to TRBD1. CDR3 length: 15 residues. CDR1 SGHTA and CDR2 FQGNSA come from the germline V gene. V lost 5 bases to trimming and J lost 2 bases; unmatched junction nucleotides: 5. Here the CDR3 reads CASSLWDRATDTQYF. CDR3 in DNA: TGTGCCAGCAGCCTATGGGACAGGGCCACAGATACGCAGTATTTT.

The chain employs TRBV28 and TRBJ2-1; TRBD2 agrees at 11 bases. Germline CDR1 is MDHEN and CDR2 is SYDVKM. Germline trimming cut 6 bases from V and 3 bases from J; bases unmatched to any gene: 1. The CDR3 length is 14 residues. The DNA of the CDR3 is TGTGCCAGCAGGACTAGCGGGAACTACAATGAGCAGTTCTTC. Translation: CASRTSGNYNEQFF.

CDR3 in amino acids: CSARDRRLSTDTQYF. The DNA of the CDR3 is TGCAGTGCTAGAGATCGCCGACTCTCGACAGATACGCAGTATTTT. This rearrangement joins TRBV20-1 to TRBJ2-3, with D hard to call. CDR3 size: 15 residues. V lost 0 bases to trimming and J lost 3 bases, with 13 bases between them. Germline lookup yields CDR1 DFQATT and CDR2 SNEGSKA (reference sequence).

This clonotype was seen at least ten times. This rearrangement joins TRBV7-9 to TRBJ2-1, with a weak D call TRBD2 (6 bases). The V end lost 5 bases, the J end lost 3 bases, and 14 bases lay between the germline ends. CDR3 length: 15 amino acids. Germline V gives CDR1 SEHNR, CDR2 FQNEAQ (reference sequence). The CDR3 reads CASSPSREYYNEQFF. The DNA of the CDR3 is TGTGCCAGCAGCCCCTCTCGGGAGTACTACAATGAGCAGTTCTTC.

The table lists this clonotype with many counts. The V gene is TRBV29-1, the J gene TRBJ1-1; perhaps TRBD1 as D (5 bases). The germline V gene has CDR1 SQVTM and CDR2 ANQGSEA. V lost 5 bases, J lost 2 bases, and 15 bases lay in between. The CDR3 spans 14 residues. Here the CDR3 DNA reads TGCAGCGTTTGGGGGGACGGCGCCAACACTGAAGCTTTCTTT. Protein sequence: CSVWGDGANTEAFF.

The gene calls are TRBV28 and TRBJ2-1; 13 bases align to TRBD2. Trimming at V came to 8 bases and at J to 8 bases, leaving 6 bases not matched to a gene. CDR1 is MDHEN, CDR2 SYDVKM, per germline. The CDR3 has 14 residues. The CDR3: CASRTSGGIHEQFF. CDR3 coding DNA: TGTGCCAGCCGGACTAGCGGGGGCATCCATGAGCAGTTCTTC.

V and J are TRBV27 and TRBJ1-4, with D hard to call. Trimming shortened V by 4 bases and J by 5 bases, and 14 bases separated the two germline ends. This CDR3 region has 15 residues. Germline V lookup: CDR1 MNHEY, CDR2 SMNVEV (reference sequence). CDR3: CASSSRRVENEKLFF. The CDR3 DNA is TGTGCCAGCAGTTCTCGTAGGGTCGAGAATGAAAAACTGTTTTTT.

This clonotype was observed many times. The genes are TRBV28 and TRBJ1-1, with D unclear. Trimming removed 6 bases from V and 6 bases from J, with 11 bases in between. Germline V lookup: CDR1 MDHEN, CDR2 SYDVKM. The CDR3 runs to 12 residues. CDR3 sequence reads: CASSRPWAEAFF. CDR3 bases: TGTGCCAGCAGCCGGCCATGGGCTGAAGCTTTCTTT.

This clonotype was recorded at least ten times. The genes are TRBV18 and TRBJ1-1; TRBD1 matches 8 bases. CDR3 length equals 14 residues. The V gene end was trimmed by 3 bases and the J gene end by 2 bases; junction bases not matched to a gene: 2. Germline values: CDR1 KGHSH, CDR2 LQKENI. The CDR3 reads CASSPGQGNTEAFF. The CDR3 DNA sequence: TGTGCCAGCTCACCCGGACAGGGCAACACTGAAGCTTTCTTT. The variable domain in full, completed from reference TRBV18 and TRBJ1-1, reads NAGVMQNPRHLVRRRGQEARLRCSPMKGHSHVYWYRQLPEEGLKFMVYLQKENIIDESGMPKERFSAEFPKEGPSILRIQQVVRGDSAAYFCASSPGQGNTEAFFGQGTRLTVV.

V usage is TRBV2 and J usage is TRBJ1-5; D possibly corresponds to TRBD1 (6 bases). Germline assignment: CDR1 SNHLY and CDR2 FYNNEI. This CDR3 comprises 13 residues. V gave up 10 bases and J gave up 6 bases, with 16 bases separating them. As DNA, the CDR3 is TGTGCCATTTGGGAGGGGGGAAGTCAGCCCCAGCATTTT. Translated, it gives CAIWEGGSQPQHF.

Ten or more counts support this clonotype. J is TRBJ2-1 and V is TRBV6-4, with TRBD2 identical over 11 bases. The junction had 11 bases not matched to a gene; V was cut back by 4 bases and J by 12 bases. The CDR3 totals 15 residues. Per the germline V gene, CDR1 is MRHNA and CDR2 is SNTAGT. In DNA form, the CDR3 reads TGTGCCAGCAGTGTCGGGACTAGCGGCCCCGAGAGGCAGTTCTTC. This translates into CASSVGTSGPERQFF.

A few counts support this clonotype. The genes are TRBV3-1 and TRBJ2-5; TRBD2 agrees at 7 bases. This CDR3 is 14 amino acids long. Trimming took 1 base from V and 5 from J; bases not matched to a gene: 4. Germline V CDR1 and CDR2: LGHDT, YNNKEL (reference sequence). CDR3 DNA sequence: TGTGCCAGCAGCCAAGCGCGGGAGCGGGAGACCCAGTACTTC. Translation: CASSQARERETQYF.

This clonotype was detected ten times or more. This chain links TRBV24-1 with TRBJ2-3, with 9 positions matching TRBD2. Germline V gene data show CDR1 as KGHDR and CDR2 as SFDVKD. Germline trimming cut 2 bases from V and 2 bases from J; bases unmatched to any gene: 4. The CDR3 spans 16 residues. CDR3 loop: CATSDSQREATDTQYF. The CDR3 DNA reads as TGTGCCACCAGTGATTCCCAGCGGGAGGCCACAGATACGCAGTATTTT.

This clonotype has ten or more counts. The chain recombines TRBV20-1 with TRBJ1-1; D gene uncertain. Germline V lookup: CDR1 DFQATT, CDR2 SNEGSKA (reference sequence). This CDR3 region has 13 residues. The V gene lost 2 bases and the J gene lost 0 bases, with 7 bases spanning the gap. For the CDR3, the DNA is TGCAGTGCTAGACTAAATCTGAACACTGAAGCTTTCTTT. This encodes CSARLNLNTEAFF.

This clonotype was detected many times. The rearrangement joins TRBV20-1 to TRBJ2-1, with TRBD1 as a possible D gene (5 bases). The CDR3 sequence is 14 residues long. Trimming shortened V by 5 bases and J by 2 bases, and 13 bases separated the two germline ends. From germline, CDR1 is DFQATT and CDR2 SNEGSKA (reference sequence). CDR3 amino acids: CSAGIQDTYNEQFF. As DNA, the CDR3 is TGCAGTGCTGGGATACAGGACACCTACAATGAGCAGTTCTTC.

This clonotype came up many times. The chain carries TRBV5-6 and TRBJ2-7; D gene ambiguous. V lost 0 bases and J lost 2, with 6 bases in between. This CDR3 has 13 residues. Germline CDR1 is SGHDT and CDR2 is YYEEEE. The DNA for the CDR3 is TGTGCCAGCAGCTTGGGACCAACCTACGAGCAGTACTTC. Its translation: CASSLGPTYEQYF.

The chain couples TRBV28 to TRBJ2-5; 8 nucleotides align to TRBD1. The CDR3 runs 14 residues. Germline V gene sequence: CDR1 MDHEN, CDR2 SYDVKM. Trimming at V came to 7 bases and at J to 4 bases, leaving 8 bases not matched to a gene. CDR3 in DNA: TGTGCCAGCAAGGTTCCAGGACAGGGAGAGACCCAGTACTTC. It codes for CASKVPGQGETQYF.

Worth noting for this clonotype: A much larger clone differs from this one at a single base, so this may be a read error. V and J are TRBV6-2 or TRBV6-3 and TRBJ2-1; no firm D call. CDR3 size: 13 residues. Per the germline V gene, CDR1 is MNHEY and CDR2 is SVGEGT. Deletions cut 4 bases from V and 14 bases from J, with 18 bases between. The CDR3 is CASSFSTPGSKFF. The CDR3 nucleotides are TGTGCCAGCAGTTTCTCGACTCCGGGTAGCAAGTTCTTC.

In its sample, this clonotype was seen many times. This chain links TRBV7-2 with TRBJ2-1; D perhaps matches TRBD1 (6 bases). The CDR3 runs 14 residues. V shed 11 bases and J shed 6 bases, with 20 bases lying between them. Germline loops: CDR1 SGHTA, CDR2 FQGNSA. CDR3 protein: CALGTGTYPNEQFF. In nucleotides, the CDR3 is TGTGCCCTCGGGACCGGGACATATCCCAATGAGCAGTTCTTC.

The genes are TRBV18 and TRBJ1-1; D gene ambiguous. The CDR3 consists of 12 residues. V shed 1 base and J shed 3 bases, with 3 bases lying between them. Germline CDR1 KGHSH, CDR2 LQKENI. The CDR3 DNA is TGTGCCAGCTCACCACGGGACACTGAAGCTTTCTTT. The encoded protein is CASSPRDTEAFF.

The V gene is TRBV9, the J gene TRBJ2-1, with 7 nucleotides matching TRBD2. Germline CDR1 and CDR2: SGDLS and YYNGEE. This CDR3 is built from 15 residues. J lost 4 bases, V lost 0 bases, and 4 bases had no gene match. CDR3 sequence (DNA): TGTGCCAGCAGCGTAGGCGGGAGTGAGTACAATGAGCAGTTCTTC. Encoded protein: CASSVGGSEYNEQFF. The full variable domain, its missing parts supplied by reference TRBV9 and TRBJ2-1, is DSGVTQTPKHLITATGQRVTLRCSPRSGDLSVYWYQQSLDQGLQFLIQYYNGEERAKGNILERFSAQQFPDLHSELNLSSLELGDSALYFCASSVGGSEYNEQFFGPGTRLTVL.

CDR3 protein: CASSLTTDQPQHF. DNA of the CDR3: TGTGCCAGCAGCTTAACTACAGATCAGCCCCAGCATTTT. This rearrangement joins TRBV7-8 to TRBJ1-5; unclear D gene. Deletions cut 2 bases from V and 5 bases from J, with 7 bases between. CDR1 is SGHVS, CDR2 FQNEAQ, per germline. The CDR3 spans 13 residues. The full variable domain, its missing parts supplied by reference TRBV7-8 and TRBJ1-5, is GAGVSQSPRYKVAKRGQDVALRCDPISGHVSLFWYQQALGQGPEFLTYFQNEAQLDKSGLPSDRFFAERPEGSVSTLKIQRTQQEDSAVYLCASSLTTDQPQHFGDGTRLSIL.

CDR3 loop: CASSETSGRTDTQYF. The CDR3 region has the DNA TGTGCCAGCAGCGAGACTAGCGGGAGAACAGATACGCAGTATTTT. The chain is built from TRBV9 and TRBJ2-3; 12 bases agree with TRBD2. The CDR3 runs 15 residues. V lost 3 bases and J lost 3; bases outside the gene matches: 2. Germline-derived CDR1 and CDR2 are SGDLS and YYNGEE.